This T cell receptor beta chain was observed in a study of T-cell reconstitution after alpha-beta-depleted transplantation in children. Unique molecular identifiers were incorporated during preparation of the TCRbeta library. TCRdb passed the PCR reads through MiXCR, listing each CDR3 protein once. The table records around 410,000 distinct CDR3 sequences, under 13% of them present only once. V was clipped by 1 base and J by 6 bases, with 24 bases between them. The CDR3 is 18 amino acids. The sample here was PBMCs from the stem cell graft donor, taken from the stem cell graft. The chain has TRBV12-3 or TRBV12-4 and TRBJ1-1; TRBD1 might be the D (6 bases). The receptor was derived from a human donor who donated a stem cell graft to a child with acute myeloid leukemia. The CDR3 region has the DNA TGTGCCAGCAGTTTAGGTACCGCGGTGGGGGGGGGCTTCGCTGAAGCTTTCTTT. Amino acids: CASSLGTAVGGGFAEAFF.